A selection of T cell receptor beta chains follows, all from one sample in a study of T-cell reconstitution after alpha-beta-depleted transplantation in children. TCRdb re-called the PCR reads through MiXCR, storing one row per CDR3 protein. The sample yields under 750,000 distinct CDR3 sequences, approximately 22% seen once. The specimen was PBMCs, mostly from graft donor cells, collected 360 days after TCRalphabeta/CD19-depleted stem cell transplant. The receptors were gathered from a boy under three years old who had a stem cell transplant for acute myeloid leukemia, so the T cells may come from the graft donor. Both conserved end residues are part of each CDR3. The D gene is left open where the match is weak.

TRBJ2-3	TRBV4-2	TRBD1	CASSQLQGYSTDTQYF
TRBJ2-5	TRBV20-1	NA	CSARARARYLETQYF
TRBJ1-6	TRBV6-5	NA	CASSYEGRGNYNSPLHF
TRBJ2-1	TRBV7-6	NA	CASTRSGSYNEQFF
TRBJ2-1	TRBV6-2/TRBV6-3	TRBD2	CASSPRAGGYEQFF
TRBJ2-1	TRBV12-3/TRBV12-4	NA	CASSSLRDSNEQFF
TRBJ1-5	TRBV28	NA	CASSGRRREPQHF
TRBJ2-7	TRBV29-1	NA	CSADGADAYEQYF
TRBJ2-5	TRBV3-1	NA	CASSQDWGETQYF
TRBJ2-5	TRBV10-2	NA	CASARAGVRLQETQYF
TRBJ1-2	TRBV29-1	TRBD1	CSVDVTGNYGYTF
TRBJ2-2	TRBV18	NA	CASSPRTTGELFF
TRBJ1-2	TRBV10-3	TRBD1	CAIRTTGEGYTF
TRBJ1-2	TRBV6-2/TRBV6-3	TRBD1	CASSYSGTGFVYTF
TRBJ1-4	TRBV6-5	NA	CASSYRGGRAKLFF
TRBJ2-5	TRBV7-6	NA	CASSLEKVYQETQYF
TRBJ2-3	TRBV7-9	NA	CASSPAGGPVADTQYF